A selection of T cell receptor beta chains follows, all from one sample in a study of blood T cell repertoires in COVID-19. Using immunoSEQ multiplex PCR, the repertoire was profiled, and TCRdb retains in-frame clones only, with some absent. The sample carries 200,000 to 250,000 clones, roughly 83% recorded once. Sequenced material: PBMCs or T cells enriched from blood (not recorded which). The receptors come from a woman aged 40 to 50 with acute COVID-19. CDR3s include the opening cysteine and the closing phenylalanine or tryptophan. D genes are given only for firm matches. Expanded clones are given a class, and other clones once, few, many or no size at all.

clone size	D gene	J gene	V gene	CDR3 DNA	CDR3 protein
.	.	TRBJ1-1	TRBV2	TGTGCCAGCAGACCATCCAGGGGACTAAACACTGAAGCTTTCTTT	CASRPSRGLNTEAFF
.	.	TRBJ1-4	TRBV11-2	TGTGCCAGCAGCTTGATCGGGGGAGGGTCTAATGAAAAACTGTTTTTT	CASSLIGGGSNEKLFF
.	.	TRBJ2-5	TRBV5-1	TGCGCCAGCAGCTTCAGTGGAGGTCGGCAAGAGACCCAGTACTTC	CASSFSGGRQETQYF
few	TRBD1	TRBJ2-7	TRBV3-1/TRBV3-2	TGTGCCAGCAGCCGGACAGGCTACGAGCAGTACTTC	CASSRTGYEQYF
.	TRBD1	TRBJ1-4	TRBV5-6	TGTGCCAGCAGCTCACCGGGACAGGGACTAACTAATGAAAAACTGTTTTTT	CASSSPGQGLTNEKLFF
.	.	TRBJ1-2	TRBV3-1/TRBV3-2	TGTGCCAGCAGCCAAGATGGAGACAGCCCCGTCTATTATGGCTACACCTTC	CASSQDGDSPVYYGYTF
.	.	TRBJ1-1	TRBV29-1	TGCAGCGTCTCCAGACAGGCTGAAGCTTTCTTT	CSVSRQAEAFF
.	.	TRBJ1-5	TRBV7-9	TGTGCCAGCAGCCCCCCTGGGGGGGGGCTGCCCCAGCATTTT	CASSPPGGGLPQHF
once	.	TRBJ2-2	TRBV28	TGTGCCAGCAGTTTAGTAGCGGAAATCACCGGGGAGCTGTTTTTT	CASSLVAEITGELFF
.	.	TRBJ1-4	TRBV11-2	TGTGCCAGCAGCTTCGGGGGGTCTAATGAAAAACTGTTTTTT	CASSFGGSNEKLFF
.	TRBD1	TRBJ1-5	TRBV28	TGTGCCAGCAGTTTCGCAGGGGGTGGTTATAGCAATCAGCCCCAGCATTTT	CASSFAGGGYSNQPQHF
.	.	TRBJ2-2	TRBV5-6	TGTGCCAGCAGCTTCCCTCCCGGGGAGCTGTTTTTT	CASSFPPGELFF
few	.	TRBJ1-5	TRBV10-2	TGCGCCAGCAGTGAACGACAGAGCAATCAGCCCCAGCATTTT	CASSERQSNQPQHF
.	.	TRBJ2-1	TRBV28	TGTGCCAGCAGTTTAGTAAGAGCGGAAGACCCTAATGAGCAGTTCTTC	CASSLVRAEDPNEQFF
.	TRBD1	TRBJ2-2	TRBV4-3	TGCGCCAGCAGCCGTGGGTGGGACAGCTCGAACACCGGGGAGCTGTTTTTT	CASSRGWDSSNTGELFF
.	.	TRBJ2-1	TRBV6-5	TGTGCCAGCAGTTCCGGGACAAAAGTCAATGAGCAGTTCTTC	CASSSGTKVNEQFF
.	TRBD1	TRBJ1-2	TRBV5-4	TGTGCCAGCAGCTTGGAGGGGACAGGGATACTCGGCTACACCTTC	CASSLEGTGILGYTF
once	TRBD1	TRBJ1-6	TRBV5-6	TGTGCCAGCAGCTTGATAGAGGGGGCAGATTCACCCCTCCACTTT	CASSLIEGADSPLHF
.	TRBD1	TRBJ1-6	TRBV6-1	TGTGCCAGCAGTGAAACTTGGACAGGATCGAATTCACCCCTCCACTTT	CASSETWTGSNSPLHF
.	.	TRBJ1-6	TRBV6-1	TGTGCCAGCAGTGAACAGGGGCGCAATTCACCCCTCCACTTT	CASSEQGRNSPLHF
.	TRBD1	TRBJ2-3	TRBV3-1/TRBV3-2	TGTGCCAGCAGCCAAGATAGGTCGCAGGGGGCAGATACGCAGTATTTT	CASSQDRSQGADTQYF
.	TRBD1	TRBJ1-1	TRBV6-5	TGTGCCAGCAGTTACGCCGGGACAGGAACTGAAGCTTTCTTT	CASSYAGTGTEAFF
.	TRBD1	TRBJ2-5	TRBV9	TGTGCCAGCAGCGTTACCAGGGGGCGCGGGGAGACCCAGTACTTC	CASSVTRGRGETQYF
.	.	TRBJ1-2	TRBV4-1	TGCGCCAGCAGCCAACCTCCTCGAGGCAGGGGAAATAACTATGGCTACACCTTC	CASSQPPRGRGNNYGYTF
.	TRBD2	TRBJ2-3	TRBV4-1	TGCGCCAGCAGCCAAGTTCCCACAAGCGGGAGCAGGGCAGATACGCAGTATTTT	CASSQVPTSGSRADTQYF
.	.	TRBJ1-1	TRBV18	TGTGCCAGCTCATTCTCAGTGGACGGGGGAACTGAAGCTTTCTTT	CASSFSVDGGTEAFF
.	.	TRBJ2-5	TRBV18	TGTGCCAGCTCACCACTTCTAGGAGACGGTCAAGAGACCCAGTACTTC	CASSPLLGDGQETQYF
.	TRBD2	TRBJ2-3	TRBV10-3	TGTGCCATCAGTAGTAGCGGGGGCGACACAGATACGCAGTATTTT	CAISSSGGDTDTQYF
.	TRBD2	TRBJ2-5	TRBV3-1/TRBV3-2	TGTGCCAGCAGCCTGCCCTTAGCGGGGAGGGGGCAAGAGACCCAGTACTTC	CASSLPLAGRGQETQYF
.	.	TRBJ2-7	TRBV5-1	TGCGCCAGCTCTGGTGTGGAGGGCTTC	CASSGVEGF
.	TRBD2	TRBJ2-3	TRBV5-4	TGTGCCAGCAGCCGGACTAGCGGGAGGGTGGCAGATACGCAGTATTTT	CASSRTSGRVADTQYF